Below, 30 T cell receptor beta chains from the same sample are listed, as sequenced in a study of blood T cell repertoires in COVID-19. The data were produced by immunoSEQ multiplex PCR, yet TCRdb's version contains in-frame clones alone and is incomplete. The repertoire consists of a few hundred thousand clones, with approximately 89% occurring once and the leading ten covering 1.5% to 2%. The sequenced sample consisted of peripheral blood. The receptors were gathered from a woman aged 25 to 39 with COVID-19, enrolled during active disease.

The rearrangement joins TRBV18 to TRBJ2-1, with 7 nucleotides matching TRBD1. V dropped 3 bases and J dropped 10; count of bases not matched to a gene: 3. Germline V CDR1 and CDR2: KGHSH, LQKENI. CDR3 length: 12 residues. As DNA, the CDR3 is TGTGCCAGCTCACCCTTGACAGGGGAGCAGTTCTTC. Translation gives CASSPLTGEQFF. The whole variable domain, filled in from reference TRBV18 and TRBJ2-1, reads NAGVMQNPRHLVRRRGQEARLRCSPMKGHSHVYWYRQLPEEGLKFMVYLQKENIIDESGMPKERFSAEFPKEGPSILRIQQVVRGDSAAYFCASSPLTGEQFFGPGTRLTVL.

V and J are TRBV11-3 and TRBJ1-1; 9 nucleotides line up with TRBD1. Germline V CDR1 and CDR2: SGHNT, YENEEA. The junction had 5 bases not matched to a gene; V was cut back by 2 bases and J by 4 bases. This CDR3 has 15 residues. The CDR3 coding sequence is TGTGCCAGCAGCTTAAGACAGGGGGTTCCCACTGAAGCTTTCTTT. Residues: CASSLRQGVPTEAFF. The complete variable domain, with remaining parts taken from reference TRBV11-3 and TRBJ1-1, reads EAGVVQSPRYKIIEKKQPVAFWCNPISGHNTLYWYLQNLGQGPELLIRYENEEAVDDSQLPKDRFSAERLKGVDSTLKIQPAELGDSAVYLCASSLRQGVPTEAFFGQGTRLTVV.

The chain combines TRBV18 with TRBJ1-1; D remains unclear. Trimming left V 2 bases short and J 4 bases short, with 17 bases between. The CDR3 runs 16 residues. Germline-derived CDR1 and CDR2 are KGHSH and LQKENI. This CDR3 is CASSPFFPGSGTEAFF. In nucleotides, the CDR3 is TGTGCCAGCTCACCATTTTTTCCGGGGAGTGGCACTGAAGCTTTCTTT. Based on the CDR3 plus reference TRBV18 and TRBJ1-1, the full variable domain is NAGVMQNPRHLVRRRGQEARLRCSPMKGHSHVYWYRQLPEEGLKFMVYLQKENIIDESGMPKERFSAEFPKEGPSILRIQQVVRGDSAAYFCASSPFFPGSGTEAFFGQGTRLTVV.

This sequence joins TRBV9 and TRBJ1-1; D perhaps matches TRBD1 (5 bases). Germline CDR1 and CDR2: SGDLS and YYNGEE. V lost 2 bases to trimming and J lost 5 bases, with 10 bases between them. The CDR3 loop spans 13 amino acids. The CDR3 spells CASSVRGKTEAFF. The CDR3 region has the DNA TGTGCCAGCAGCGTTCGGGGGAAAACTGAAGCTTTCTTT.

This clone is a singleton in its sample. This chain connects TRBV5-1 to TRBJ2-1; 9 positions agree with TRBD1. The CDR3 loop spans 13 amino acids. CDR1 and CDR2 from the germline V gene are SGHRS and YFSETQ. Trimming took 9 bases from V and 5 from J; bases not matched to a gene: 6. Here the CDR3 DNA reads TGCGCCACCGGACAGGGGTATAACAATGAGCAGTTCTTC. Amino acids: CATGQGYNNEQFF.

The chain combines TRBV19 with TRBJ2-3; the D gene is possibly TRBD1 (6 bases). This CDR3 comprises 15 residues. The germline V gene encodes CDR1 LNHDA and CDR2 SQIVND (reference sequence). The ends were cut back, 5 bases at V and 4 bases at J, with 16 bases in the middle. CDR3 coding DNA: TGTGCCAGTAGTGGCAGGGGCATGGGTTCAGATACGCAGTATTTT. Protein sequence: CASSGRGMGSDTQYF.

The chain joins TRBV7-2 to TRBJ2-7; a possible D gene is TRBD1 (7 bases). V lost 8 bases to trimming and J lost 0 bases, with 20 bases between them. Germline CDR1 reads SGHTA; CDR2 reads FQGNSA. The CDR3 consists of 16 residues. The DNA of the CDR3 is TGTGCCAGCCGGTCAGGGGGACTGATCAGCTCCTACGAGCAGTACTTC. This encodes CASRSGGLISSYEQYF.

The rearrangement joins TRBV7-2 to TRBJ2-4; possibly TRBD1 for D (5 bases). The germline CDR1 and CDR2 sequences are SGHTA and FQGNSA. The V end was cut by 2 bases, the J end by 7 bases, with 12 bases between. CDR3 length: 14 amino acids. The CDR3 protein is CASSLSGIGNIQYF. As DNA, the CDR3 is TGTGCCAGCAGCTTATCAGGGATTGGGAACATTCAGTACTTC.

V usage is TRBV13 and J usage is TRBJ1-1; perhaps TRBD1 as D (5 bases). The germline V gene has CDR1 PRHDT and CDR2 FYEKMQ (reference sequence). CDR3 length: 13 residues. The V and J ends lost 4 bases and 3 bases respectively, with 9 bases between them. The CDR3, as DNA: TGTGCCAGCAGCTCGCGCAGGGACACTGAAGCTTTCTTT. Its translation is CASSSRRDTEAFF.

J is TRBJ1-4 and V is TRBV2; 11 bases match TRBD1. J gave up 8 bases and V 6 bases, and 5 bases lay outside the gene matches. The germline V gene has CDR1 SNHLY and CDR2 FYNNEI. This CDR3 is built from 14 residues. CDR3 protein: CASREDRGREKLFF. The CDR3 nucleotides read TGTGCCAGCAGAGAGGACAGGGGGCGGGAAAAACTGTTTTTT.

The rearrangement joins TRBV5-5 to TRBJ2-3, with D maybe TRBD2 (5 bases). Trimming took off 0 bases at V and 1 base at J, with 9 bases between the two ends. This CDR3 contains 15 residues. Germline CDR1 SGHKS, CDR2 YYEKEE (reference sequence). CDR3 nucleotide sequence: TGTGCCAGCAGCTTGGTTGCGGGTCGCACAGATACGCAGTATTTT. This codes for CASSLVAGRTDTQYF. Looking up the rest from reference TRBV5-5 and TRBJ2-3 gives the full variable domain: DAGVTQSPTHLIKTRGQQVTLRCSPISGHKSVSWYQQVLGQGPQFIFQYYEKEERGRGNFPDRFSARQFPNYSSELNVNALLLGDSALYLCASSLVAGRTDTQYFGPGTRLTVL.

The CDR3 DNA sequence: TGTGCCTGGAGCCGGGACAGGGGTCGGGTACAGCCCCAGCATTTT. Translating it yields CAWSRDRGRVQPQHF. The chain links TRBV30 to TRBJ1-5, with 10 bases matching TRBD1. Germline lookup yields CDR1 GTSNPN and CDR2 SVGIG (reference sequence). Germline trimming cut 3 bases from V and 7 bases from J; bases unmatched to any gene: 9. There are 15 residues in the CDR3.

The chain couples TRBV5-1 to TRBJ2-5; D not certain. V dropped 1 base and J dropped 1 base, with 8 bases sitting between them. The CDR3 extends over 14 amino acids. The V gene's germline CDR1 is SGHRS and CDR2 YFSETQ. For the CDR3, the DNA is TGCGCCAGCAGCTTGACTACCTTCCAAGAGACCCAGTACTTC. Protein: CASSLTTFQETQYF.

For the CDR3, the DNA is TGTGCCAGCAGTGAGTCCCTAGCGGGGGAAGAGACCCAGTACTTC. It codes for CASSESLAGEETQYF. The chain employs TRBV2 and TRBJ2-5, with TRBD2 matching 10 bases. Unmatched junction bases numbered 4, after V lost 3 bases and J lost 3 bases. This CDR3 has 15 residues. Germline CDR1 and CDR2: SNHLY and FYNNEI. The full variable domain, in which reference TRBV2 and TRBJ2-5 provide the parts outside the CDR3, is EPEVTQTPSHQVTQMGQEVILRCVPISNHLYFYWYRQILGQKVEFLVSFYNNEISEKSEIFDDQFSVERPDGSNFTLKIRSTKLEDSAMYFCASSESLAGEETQYFGPGTRLLVL.

The chain employs TRBV5-1 and TRBJ1-1; 9 bases map to TRBD1. Germline CDR1 SGHRS, CDR2 YFSETQ. After removal of 4 bases from V and 0 bases from J, the junction contained 7 bases not matched to a gene. The CDR3 is 16 amino acids. CDR3 amino acids: CASSMGQGQVNTEAFF. The CDR3 DNA is TGCGCCAGCAGCATGGGACAGGGACAGGTGAACACTGAAGCTTTCTTT.

The chain is built from TRBV9 and TRBJ1-1; D is ambiguous. Germline CDR1 and CDR2: SGDLS and YYNGEE. This CDR3 spans 16 amino acids. V was trimmed by 6 bases and J by 1 base, leaving 19 bases between them. The CDR3 region is CASTASGGLTNTEAFF. The CDR3 DNA reads TGTGCCAGCACCGCTTCGGGAGGGCTTACGAACACTGAAGCTTTCTTT. Combining the CDR3 with reference TRBV9 and TRBJ1-1 gives the whole variable domain DSGVTQTPKHLITATGQRVTLRCSPRSGDLSVYWYQQSLDQGLQFLIQYYNGEERAKGNILERFSAQQFPDLHSELNLSSLELGDSALYFCASTASGGLTNTEAFFGQGTRLTVV.

The rearrangement uses TRBV7-9 and TRBJ1-1; TRBD1 agrees at 9 bases. The V gene end was trimmed by 8 bases and the J gene end by 5 bases; junction bases not matched to a gene: 12. CDR3 size: 15 residues. The V gene's germline CDR1 is SEHNR and CDR2 FQNEAQ (reference sequence). The CDR3 bases are TGTGCCAGCCTTGTCGACAGGGGGAATCCGACTGAAGCTTTCTTT. As protein: CASLVDRGNPTEAFF.

V gene TRBV10-3 combines with J gene TRBJ2-1; TRBD2 is a possible D gene (5 bases). CDR1 and CDR2 from the germline V gene are ENHRY and SYGVKD. Trimming shortened V by 8 bases and J by 7 bases, and 15 bases separated the two germline ends. The length of the CDR3 is 13 residues. CDR3 sequence (DNA): TGTGCCATCGGAACGGGCGGGCATAATGAGCAGTTCTTC. This sequence encodes CAIGTGGHNEQFF.

The rearrangement links TRBV2 to TRBJ1-4; 10 nucleotides align to TRBD1. Germline CDR1 SNHLY, CDR2 FYNNEI. J was trimmed by 7 bases and V by 6 bases; bases with no gene match: 5. This CDR3 spans 14 amino acids. The CDR3 sequence is CASRPDRGREKLFF. Written as DNA, the CDR3 is TGTGCCAGCAGACCCGACAGGGGGCGTGAAAAACTGTTTTTT.

The rearrangement joins TRBV10-3 to TRBJ1-1, with 11 bases aligning to TRBD1. This CDR3 spans 14 amino acids. The germline V gene has CDR1 ENHRY and CDR2 SYGVKD. The J segment lost 6 bases and the V segment lost 6 bases, leaving 6 bases of the junction unmatched. The DNA for the CDR3 is TGTGCCATCAGCCCGGGACAGGGGGGCTCTGAAGCTTTCTTT. This gives the protein CAISPGQGGSEAFF.

The V gene is TRBV5-6, the J gene TRBJ1-1; 7 bases match TRBD1. V shed 0 bases, J shed 0 bases, and the junction held 8 bases outside the gene matches. The CDR3 contains 17 residues. The germline V gene has CDR1 SGHDT and CDR2 YYEEEE. The CDR3 region has the DNA TGTGCCAGCAGCTTGGTCGGGACAGCCCTTATGAACACTGAAGCTTTCTTT. Translated, it gives CASSLVGTALMNTEAFF.

The rearrangement uses TRBV7-3 and TRBJ1-1; maybe TRBD1 (5 bases). Germline V gene data show CDR1 as SGHTA and CDR2 as FQGTGA. Trimming cost V 5 bases and J 2 bases, with 15 bases left between them. This CDR3 is built from 15 residues. The CDR3 bases are TGTGCCAGCAGCCCGACCGGGACTGTAAACACTGAAGCTTTCTTT. Its translation is CASSPTGTVNTEAFF.

Only one count was recorded for this clone. J is TRBJ2-3 and V is TRBV15, with 13 nucleotides matching TRBD2. V dropped 6 bases and J dropped 2; count of bases not matched to a gene: 11. Germline V gene lookup returns CDR1 LNHNV and CDR2 YYDKDF (reference sequence). The CDR3 loop spans 18 amino acids. CDR3 DNA: TGTGCCACCAGGGAGGGACTAGCGGGGTTATTCTTCACAGATACGCAGTATTTT. Amino acid sequence: CATREGLAGLFFTDTQYF.

This rearrangement joins TRBV6-2 or TRBV6-3 to TRBJ1-4, with TRBD1 matching 12 bases. CDR1 is MNHEY, CDR2 SVGEGT, per germline. The CDR3 consists of 18 residues. V lost 6 bases and J lost 5; bases outside the gene matches: 13. The CDR3 spells CASSSPGTGGARNEKLFF. The CDR3 DNA reads TGTGCCAGCAGCTCCCCCGGGACAGGGGGCGCGCGGAATGAAAAACTGTTTTTT.

With regard to this clone: Other DNA sequences within the sample encode an identical CDR3. The J gene is TRBJ1-1, the V gene TRBV6-5; D gene ambiguous. Per the germline V gene, CDR1 is MNHEY and CDR2 is SVGAGI. This CDR3 spans 11 amino acids. V was trimmed by 2 bases and J by 7 bases, leaving 5 bases between them. CDR3 protein: CASSYGREAFF. CDR3 nucleotides: TGTGCCAGCAGTTACGGGCGTGAAGCTTTCTTT.

This chain joins TRBV5-4 and TRBJ1-6; 9 bases line up with TRBD1. The CDR3 covers 17 residues. Trimming removed 0 bases from V and 6 bases from J; junction bases left unmatched: 7. CDR1 is SGHNT and CDR2 is YYREEE in the germline V gene (reference sequence). The CDR3 bases are TGTGCCAGCAGCTTGGGTGGGACAGGGATTTTTAATTCACCCCTCCACTTT. Encoded protein: CASSLGGTGIFNSPLHF.

The J gene is TRBJ2-1, the V gene TRBV7-9; D remains unclear. CDR3 length equals 14 residues. Germline CDR1 reads SEHNR; CDR2 reads FQNEAQ (reference sequence). V was clipped by 8 bases and J by 4 bases, with 15 bases between them. CDR3: CASVQASGYNEQFF. The CDR3 region has the DNA TGTGCCAGCGTCCAGGCGAGTGGGTACAATGAGCAGTTCTTC. Combining the CDR3 with reference TRBV7-9 and TRBJ2-1 gives the whole variable domain DTGVSQNPRHKITKRGQNVTFRCDPISEHNRLYWYRQTLGQGPEFLTYFQNEAQLEKSRLLSDRFSAERPKGSFSTLEIQRTEQGDSAMYLCASVQASGYNEQFFGPGTRLTVL.

V and J are TRBV12-3 or TRBV12-4 and TRBJ1-1; no definite D call. The CDR3 loop spans 13 amino acids. The V gene lost 2 bases and the J gene lost 1 base, with 5 bases spanning the gap. As DNA, the CDR3 is TGTGCCAGCAGTTTATCCTGGAACACTGAAGCTTTCTTT. This encodes CASSLSWNTEAFF.

The gene calls are TRBV18 and TRBJ1-3; 7 positions match TRBD1. The V gene end was trimmed by 0 bases and the J gene end by 6 bases; junction bases not matched to a gene: 2. The CDR3 consists of 14 residues. Germline loops: CDR1 KGHSH, CDR2 LQKENI. The CDR3 sequence is CASSPPGQLNTIYF. The CDR3 DNA follows: TGTGCCAGCTCACCACCGGGACAGTTAAACACCATATATTTT.

V is TRBV6-1 and J is TRBJ2-5, with 12 bases that match TRBD2. The ends lost 0 bases at V and 3 bases at J; junction bases unmatched: 8. CDR3 length: 18 residues. Germline V CDR1 and CDR2: MNHNS, SASEGT. The CDR3 DNA follows: TGTGCCAGCAGTGAAGCGCTCACTAGCGGGGGGAAAAAAGAGACCCAGTACTTC. Its protein product is CASSEALTSGGKKETQYF.